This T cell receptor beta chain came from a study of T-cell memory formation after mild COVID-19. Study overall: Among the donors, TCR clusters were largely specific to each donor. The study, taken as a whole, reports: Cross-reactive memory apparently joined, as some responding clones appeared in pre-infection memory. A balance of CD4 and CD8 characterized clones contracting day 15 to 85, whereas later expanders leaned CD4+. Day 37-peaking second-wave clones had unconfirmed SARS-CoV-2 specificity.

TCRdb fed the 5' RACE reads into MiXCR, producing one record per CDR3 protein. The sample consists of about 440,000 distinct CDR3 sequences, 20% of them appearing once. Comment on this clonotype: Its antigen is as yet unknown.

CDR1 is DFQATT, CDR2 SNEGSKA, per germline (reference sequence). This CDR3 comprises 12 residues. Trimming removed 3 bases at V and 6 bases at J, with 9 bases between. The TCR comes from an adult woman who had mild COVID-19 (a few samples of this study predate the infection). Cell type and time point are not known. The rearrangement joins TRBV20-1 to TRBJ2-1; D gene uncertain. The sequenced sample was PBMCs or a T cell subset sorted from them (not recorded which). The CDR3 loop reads CSASPLINEQFF. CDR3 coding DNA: TGCAGTGCTAGTCCATTAATCAATGAGCAGTTCTTC.